These 10 T cell receptor beta chains came from one sample sequenced in a study of shared clonotypes between healthy human individuals. Naive CD8 cells, CD45RO-negative and positively selected for CCR7, excluded terminally differentiated effector memory CD45RA+ cells. This table comes from immunoSEQ multiplex PCR, and its TCRdb copy is limited to in-frame clones, with some not included. Of some 2,000,000 clones in the sample, just under 95% were seen once. Sequencing input: naive CD8+ T cells sorted from blood. These receptor sequences come from a man younger than 35 in good health.

This chain links TRBV11-2 with TRBJ2-5; D not certain. Germline-derived CDR1 and CDR2 are SGHAT and FQNNGV. Trimming took 3 bases from V and 3 from J, leaving 11 bases between them. The CDR3 runs 14 residues. CDR3: CASSLWNGEETQYF. As DNA, the CDR3 is TGTGCCAGCAGCTTGTGGAATGGGGAAGAGACCCAGTACTTC.

V gene TRBV5-8 combines with J gene TRBJ2-2; TRBD1 or TRBD2 may be the D gene (5 bases each). V lost 7 bases, J lost 0 bases, and 13 bases lay in between. From germline, CDR1 is SGHTS and CDR2 YDEGEE. This CDR3 region has 15 residues. The CDR3 protein is CASWGPLTNTGELFF. DNA for the CDR3: TGTGCCAGCTGGGGACCGCTCACGAACACCGGGGAGCTGTTTTTT.

Only one count was recorded for this clone. The chain carries TRBV10-2 and TRBJ2-2; tentatively, D is TRBD1 (5 bases). Germline CDR1 reads WSHSY; CDR2 reads SAAADI. V was clipped by 5 bases and J by 5 bases, with 9 bases between them. The CDR3 totals 13 residues. The CDR3 sequence: CASSQGATGELFF. For the CDR3, the DNA is TGCGCCAGCAGTCAGGGCGCGACCGGGGAGCTGTTTTTT.

The gene calls are TRBV28 and TRBJ2-6, with 11 positions matching TRBD2. This CDR3 contains 19 residues. The germline CDR1 and CDR2 sequences are MDHEN and SYDVKM. Trimming removed 7 bases from V and 1 base from J; junction bases left unmatched: 12. CDR3 DNA sequence: TGTGCCAGCACCAAACCGGGACTAGCGGAACCATCTGGGGCCAACGTCCTGACTTTC. Encoded protein: CASTKPGLAEPSGANVLTF. The full variable domain, rest sourced from reference TRBV28 and TRBJ2-6, is DVKVTQSSRYLVKRTGEKVFLECVQDMDHENMFWYRQDPGLGLRLIYFSYDVKMKEKGDIPEGYSVSREKKERFSLILESASTNQTSMYLCASTKPGLAEPSGANVLTFGAGSRLTVL.

The J gene is TRBJ1-1, the V gene TRBV7-2, with D uncertain. The V end was cut by 5 bases, the J end by 10 bases, with 23 bases between. The CDR3 is made up of 15 amino acids. Germline CDR1 and CDR2: SGHTA and FQGNSA. CDR3 protein: CASSPRPTPQWGAFF. In DNA form, the CDR3 reads TGTGCCAGCAGCCCACGGCCAACACCGCAATGGGGAGCTTTCTTT. Supplemented by reference TRBV7-2 and TRBJ1-1, the full variable domain reads GAGVSQSPSNKVTEKGKDVELRCDPISGHTALYWYRQSLGQGLEFLIYFQGNSAPDKSGLPSDRFSAERTGGSVSTLTIQRTQQEDSAVYLCASSPRPTPQWGAFFGQGTRLTVV.

This clone was detected only a few times. V gene TRBV7-9 combines with J gene TRBJ1-2, with 10 bases aligning to TRBD1. The J segment lost 4 bases and the V segment lost 4 bases, leaving 6 bases of the junction unmatched. The germline CDR1 and CDR2 sequences are SEHNR and FQNEAQ (reference sequence). There are 15 residues in the CDR3. The CDR3 coding sequence is TGTGCCAGCAGCTACGGGACAGGGGCTAGCTATGGCTACACCTTC. This gives the protein CASSYGTGASYGYTF.

On this clone itself: Within the sample, other DNA sequences also encode this same CDR3. V is TRBV19 and J is TRBJ2-7, with D perhaps matching TRBD1 (5 bases). The CDR3 totals 14 residues. Germline assignment: CDR1 LNHDA and CDR2 SQIVND (reference sequence). Deletions cut 3 bases from V and 0 bases from J, with 9 bases between. In DNA form, the CDR3 reads TGTGCCAGTAGTATCGGCGACAGCTCCTACGAGCAGTACTTC. This sequence encodes CASSIGDSSYEQYF.

Remarks on this clone: Other nucleotide sequences in the sample specify the same CDR3. This chain uses TRBV7-9 with TRBJ1-5; D not resolved. The V gene's germline CDR1 is SEHNR and CDR2 FQNEAQ (reference sequence). V lost 1 base to trimming and J lost 4 bases, with 8 bases between them. CDR3 length equals 14 residues. For the CDR3, the DNA is TGTGCCAGCAGCTTAGGTGAGGGTAATCAGCCCCAGCATTTT. It specifies CASSLGEGNQPQHF.

The rearrangement joins TRBV6-1 to TRBJ1-5, with D perhaps matching TRBD1 (6 bases). Germline assignment: CDR1 MNHNS and CDR2 SASEGT. The ends were cut back, 2 bases at V and 0 bases at J, with 14 bases in the middle. The CDR3 runs 17 residues. CDR3 sequence reads: CASSELGTGNSNQPQHF. The CDR3 DNA reads TGTGCCAGCAGTGAACTTGGAACAGGGAATAGCAATCAGCCCCAGCATTTT.

The chain joins TRBV28 to TRBJ1-2, with D perhaps TRBD1 (5 bases). This CDR3 contains 16 residues. Germline V gives CDR1 MDHEN, CDR2 SYDVKM. V shed 7 bases and J shed 4 bases, with 22 bases lying between them. As DNA, the CDR3 is TGTGCCAGCACCCCACCCATGCAGGGAGATTTCTATGGCTACACCTTC. Its protein is CASTPPMQGDFYGYTF.